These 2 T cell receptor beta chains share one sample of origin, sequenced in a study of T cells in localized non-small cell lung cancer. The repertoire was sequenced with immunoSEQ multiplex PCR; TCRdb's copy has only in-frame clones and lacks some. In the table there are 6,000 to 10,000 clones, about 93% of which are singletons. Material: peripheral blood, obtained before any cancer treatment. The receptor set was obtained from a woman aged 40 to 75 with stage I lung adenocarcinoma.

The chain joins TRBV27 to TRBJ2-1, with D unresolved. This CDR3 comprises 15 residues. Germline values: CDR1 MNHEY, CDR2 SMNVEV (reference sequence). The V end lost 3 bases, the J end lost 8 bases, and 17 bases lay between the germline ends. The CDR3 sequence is CASSFRTMNIYEQFF. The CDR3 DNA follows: TGTGCCAGCAGTTTTAGGACGATGAACATTTATGAGCAGTTCTTC.

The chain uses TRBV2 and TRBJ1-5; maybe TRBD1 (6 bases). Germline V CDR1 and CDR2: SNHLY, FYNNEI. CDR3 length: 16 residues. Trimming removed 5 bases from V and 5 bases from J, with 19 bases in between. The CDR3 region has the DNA TGTGCCAGCAGTCCACAGGGTATAAGCGGGGATCAGCCCCAGCATTTT. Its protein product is CASSPQGISGDQPQHF.